This TCR beta chain was found in a study of blood T cell repertoires in COVID-19. At the level of the study: COVID-19 samples, acute and convalescent, were from the United States, Italy and Spain. Nucleic acid was either cDNA or gDNA, and it came from T cells, B-cell-depleted T cells, or PBMCs.

Seattle-derived patients entered the study during active infection and were followed longitudinally. How the authors handled the data: Amplification of reference gene primers provided the estimated nucleated cell counts. Assay: immunoSEQ multiplex PCR; the TCRdb copy retains only in-frame clones and omits some. V, J and clone size reflect that table, while D and trimming were determined from the DNA. The sample consists of 84,000 or so clones, 75% to 85% of them appearing once. Deletions cut 7 bases from V and 7 bases from J, with 17 bases between. Looked up from germline, CDR1 is LNHDA and CDR2 is SQIVND (reference sequence). The CDR3 loop spans 14 amino acids.

The chain couples TRBV19 to TRBJ1-5, with D unresolved. Sequenced: peripheral blood. The clonotype was recovered from a man between 60 and 75 years old with COVID-19, enrolled during active disease. The CDR3 DNA sequence: TGTGCCAGTACCCAAGGAAGGTTGAGGCAGCCCCAGCATTTT. Its protein is CASTQGRLRQPQHF.